This is a list of T cell receptor beta chains from one sample in a study of blood T cell repertoires in COVID-19. The assay was immunoSEQ multiplex PCR, and TCRdb's table has in-frame clones only and misses some. Of fewer than 500,000 clones listed, approximately 90% are singletons. Sequenced: PBMCs or T cells enriched from blood (not recorded which). The receptors originated from a man aged 30 to 39 who had recovered from COVID-19. Each CDR3 is given with its conserved first and last residue. The order of the fields is D gene, J gene, clone size, V gene, CDR3 DNA, CDR3 protein. The D gene is left open where the match is weak. Rows give clone size only sometimes, using once, few, many, or a class for an expanded clone.

>TRBD2|TRBJ2-1|-|TRBV5-8
TGTGCCAGCAGCTCTGTGGTAGCGGGTTGGGAGCAGTTCTTC
CASSSVVAGWEQFF
>-|TRBJ2-5|-|TRBV2
TGTGCCAGCAGTGAGGGGGCAGGGGTGGAGACCCAGTACTTC
CASSEGAGVETQYF
>TRBD2|TRBJ2-5|-|TRBV3-1/TRBV3-2
TGTGCCAGCAGCCTGTACAGCGGGAAAGAGACCCAGTACTTC
CASSLYSGKETQYF
>-|TRBJ2-1|-|TRBV7-2
TGTGCCAGCAGCCAACTCAGGGGATCCTACAATGAGCAGTTCTTC
CASSQLRGSYNEQFF
>-|TRBJ1-6|-|TRBV27
TGTGCCAGCAGTTCCCGTTTAACAGGCCCCCAATCACCCCTCCACTTT
CASSSRLTGPQSPLHF
>-|TRBJ1-2|-|TRBV29-1
TGCAGCGTAGCCCCGGGAAGCGACTATGGCTACACCTTC
CSVAPGSDYGYTF
>-|TRBJ2-7|-|TRBV15
TGTGCCACCAGCAGAGCAAACGGACAGTTGGAGTACTTC
CATSRANGQLEYF
>-|TRBJ1-4|-|TRBV7-9
TGTGCCAGCAGCTTAGAGATCGTCCGGGGTGAAAAACTGTTTTTT
CASSLEIVRGEKLFF
>-|TRBJ2-3|once|TRBV5-4
TGTGCCAGCAGCTTGAGGGGGTCGGCAGATACGCAGTATTTT
CASSLRGSADTQYF
>-|TRBJ1-2|few|TRBV30
TGTGCCTGGATTCGGGGGAGTTGGAACTATGGCTACACCTTC
CAWIRGSWNYGYTF
>-|TRBJ2-1|-|TRBV5-1
TGCGCCAGCAGCTCTCGCGGGGTCTACAATGAGCAGTTCTTC
CASSSRGVYNEQFF
>-|TRBJ1-1|once|TRBV2
TGTGCCAGCAGTGAAGGTGGAGGGGTGAACACTGAAGCTTTCTTT
CASSEGGGVNTEAFF
>TRBD2|TRBJ2-1|-|TRBV7-6
TGTGCCAGCAGCCCCCCTAGCGGGAGGGACTACAATGAGCAGTTCTTC
CASSPPSGRDYNEQFF
>-|TRBJ1-5|-|TRBV19
TGTGCCAGTAGTAGGGGAGGGTCCCACAATCAGCCCCAGCATTTT
CASSRGGSHNQPQHF
>TRBD1|TRBJ1-2|few|TRBV5-4
TGTGCCAGCAGCCGGGACAGATCAGATTATGGCTACACCTTC
CASSRDRSDYGYTF
>TRBD2|TRBJ2-7|once|TRBV19
TGTGCCAGTAGCCTCGGCCTAGCGGGCTCCTACGAGCAGTACTTC
CASSLGLAGSYEQYF
>TRBD1|TRBJ1-5|-|TRBV6-6
TGTGCCAGCACCAGGGGGAACCATCAGCCCCAGCATTTT
CASTRGNHQPQHF
>TRBD1|TRBJ1-1|-|TRBV28
TGTGCCAGCAGCACGACAGGGGGCTTTACTGAAGCTTTCTTT
CASSTTGGFTEAFF
>TRBD1|TRBJ2-2|-|TRBV24-1
TGTGCCACCAGTGACACCCGGGACAGGGGGCGCCCGGAGCTGTTTTTT
CATSDTRDRGRPELFF
>-|TRBJ1-4|-|TRBV29-1
TGCAGTGTTAAAGGAACAGTCGCCAATGGGGAAAAACTGTTTTTT
CSVKGTVANGEKLFF
>-|TRBJ1-5|-|TRBV19
TGTGCCAGTAGTATACAGGGAGGAGGCAATCAGCCCCAGCATTTT
CASSIQGGGNQPQHF
>TRBD1|TRBJ2-7|-|TRBV6-1
TGTGCCAGCAGTGAAACGTACGTAGGGACAGGGGGCTTGAACGAGCAGTACTTC
CASSETYVGTGGLNEQYF
>-|TRBJ1-3|-|TRBV4-1
TGCGCCAGCAGCCGAGCGGCTGACCCTGGAAACACCATATATTTT
CASSRAADPGNTIYF
>-|TRBJ1-3|-|TRBV11-2
TGTGCCAGCAGCCCGAGTAAAGGGGTCGGAAACACCATATATTTT
CASSPSKGVGNTIYF
>TRBD1|TRBJ1-5|-|TRBV28
TGTGCCAGCAGTAGGGACAGCTTCAGCAATCAGCCCCAGCATTTT
CASSRDSFSNQPQHF
>-|TRBJ2-1|-|TRBV18
TGTGCCAGCTCGCGGGGGTACAGGGATAATGAGCAGTTCTTC
CASSRGYRDNEQFF
>-|TRBJ1-5|-|TRBV28
TGTGCCAGCAGTCCTCGCGGGTATAGCAATCAGCCCCAGCATTTT
CASSPRGYSNQPQHF
>TRBD2|TRBJ2-7|-|TRBV10-3
TGTGCCATCAGAAGGACTAGCGCTGAATCATACGAGCAGTACTTC
CAIRRTSAESYEQYF
>-|TRBJ2-2|-|TRBV10-1
TGCGCCACATCAGGGAAATCGAACACCGGGGAGCTGTTTTTT
CATSGKSNTGELFF
>-|TRBJ1-5|-|TRBV3-1/TRBV3-2
TGTGCCAGCAGCCAAGATAGGACAGCTAAGCCCCAGCATTTT
CASSQDRTAKPQHF
>TRBD2|TRBJ2-1|-|TRBV4-1
TGCGCCAGCAGCCCGTTAGGGGAGGGAGATGAGCAGTTCTTC
CASSPLGEGDEQFF
>TRBD2|TRBJ2-7|-|TRBV7-2
TGTGCCAGCAGCCCACGGGGCCTAGCGGGAGGGTACGAGCAGTACTTC
CASSPRGLAGGYEQYF
>-|TRBJ1-5|-|TRBV5-1
TGCGCCAGCAGCTTGGGGTCGGGAAGCAATCAGCCCCAGCATTTT
CASSLGSGSNQPQHF
>-|TRBJ2-1|-|TRBV12-3/TRBV12-4
TGTGCCAGCAGTTTCGCGAATGAGCAGTTCTTC
CASSFANEQFF
>-|TRBJ2-3|-|TRBV27
TGTGCCAGTCACTCTCTGGCAGGGGTTACAGATACGCAGTATTTT
CASHSLAGVTDTQYF
>-|TRBJ1-1|-|TRBV6-5
TGTGCCAGCAGTAACTATGGGGGGGCTTTCTTT
CASSNYGGAFF
>TRBD1|TRBJ2-2|-|TRBV7-7
TGTGCTAGCAGAGCCGGGACAGGGGACACCGGGGAGCTGTTTTTT
CASRAGTGDTGELFF
>-|TRBJ1-1|-|TRBV28
TGTGCCAGCAGTTTAGCCCCTGGGGAGGGGCATGAAGCTTTCTTT
CASSLAPGEGHEAFF
>-|TRBJ1-1|-|TRBV12-2
TGTGCAAGTCGCTTAGTGCCCCCGACCCGGGGGAACACTGAAGCTTTCTTT
CASRLVPPTRGNTEAFF